These T cell receptor beta chains were read from a single sample in a study of T cells in Graves' hyperthyroidism and ophthalmopathy. MiXCR, applied by TCRdb to the multiplex PCR reads, yields one record per CDR3 protein. The table lists approximately 34,000 distinct CDR3 sequences, approximately 52% of them singletons, with roughly 27% in the top ten. Material for sequencing was blood. Source of these receptors: a woman in her forties with Graves' ophthalmopathy. CDR3s include the opening cysteine and the closing phenylalanine or tryptophan. The order of the fields is D gene, clone size, J gene, V gene, CDR3 DNA, CDR3 protein. The D gene is left open where the match is weak. A clone size is listed for some rows: how often the clone was seen (once, few, many), or a class if it is expanded.

>NA|many|TRBJ2-5|TRBV6-5
TGTGCCAGCAGTTACTCGAACGGTGGAGTGGAGACCCAGTACTTC
CASSYSNGGVETQYF
>NA|many|TRBJ1-1|TRBV20-1
TGCAGTGCTATTAAGGGGGACGTCACTGAAGCTTTCTTT
CSAIKGDVTEAFF
>NA|once|TRBJ1-5|TRBV7-2
TGTGCCAGCAGCTTCCGAGATCAGCCCCAGCATTTT
CASSFRDQPQHF
>TRBD2|NA|TRBJ2-3|TRBV20-1
TGCAGTGCTAGAGATCCGGGGGGGGATACGCAGTATTTT
CSARDPGGDTQYF
>TRBD1|many|TRBJ2-7|TRBV28
TGTGCCAGCAGTTCGGGGACAGGACTGTCCTACGAGCAGTACTTC
CASSSGTGLSYEQYF
>TRBD2|many|TRBJ2-2|TRBV6-2/TRBV6-3
TGTGCCAGCAGTTACCTCGTCGGGGGGGCCGGGGAGCTGTTTTTT
CASSYLVGGAGELFF
>TRBD2|many|TRBJ2-3|TRBV9
TGTGCCAGCAGCGTAGGAGTAGCGGGGGTCACAGATACGCAGTATTTT
CASSVGVAGVTDTQYF
>NA|many|TRBJ2-1|TRBV6-1
TGTGCCAGCAGGGTAGCGGCATCGCCCAACTACAATGAGCAGTTCTTC
CASRVAASPNYNEQFF
>NA|many|TRBJ1-5|TRBV28
TGTGCCAGCAGTTTAACCGGGGAAATACAGCCCCAGCATTTT
CASSLTGEIQPQHF
>TRBD1|few|TRBJ1-3|TRBV2
TGTGCCAGCAGCACCCCGGGACAGGGGGCTGGAAACACCATATATTTT
CASSTPGQGAGNTIYF
>NA|NA|TRBJ2-7|TRBV29-1
TGCAGCGTTGAACCTCCGGGACAAGTAAACGAGCAGTACTTC
CSVEPPGQVNEQYF
>NA|NA|TRBJ1-5|TRBV20-1
TGCAGTGCAATATCAGGGATACGGGTCAATCAGCCCCAGCATTTT
CSAISGIRVNQPQHF
>TRBD2|many|TRBJ2-1|TRBV5-4
TGTGCCAGCCTTAGCGGGGGGGCCACCCCCTACAATGAGCAGTTCTTC
CASLSGGATPYNEQFF
>NA|NA|TRBJ2-1|TRBV10-3
TGTGCCATCAGTGGGAGGGGGGGGCAGTTCTTC
CAISGRGGQFF
>NA|NA|TRBJ2-1|TRBV20-1
TGCAGTGCAGAAGACAGGAACAATGAGCAGTTCTTC
CSAEDRNNEQFF
>TRBD2|NA|TRBJ2-2|TRBV6-5
TGTGCCAGCAACCTAGCGGGGACGAACACCGGGGAGCTGTTTTTT
CASNLAGTNTGELFF
>TRBD1|many|TRBJ1-1|TRBV7-6
TGTGCCAGCAGCGAAACAGGGGTCACTGAAGCTTTCTTT
CASSETGVTEAFF
>TRBD1|NA|TRBJ1-1|TRBV7-2
TGTGCCAGCAGCTCATGGGTAGGGGGCAATGAAGCTTTCTTT
CASSSWVGGNEAFF
>NA|NA|TRBJ1-2|TRBV4-3
TGCGCCAGCAGCCAAAGGTACCAGGGGCGTGCTGGAATATCTTCGGGAGGCTACACCTTC
CASSQRYQGRAGISSGGYTF
>TRBD2|NA|TRBJ2-7|TRBV7-6
TGTGCCAGCAGCTCCCCTAGCGGGGCCGGCGAGCAGTACTTC
CASSSPSGAGEQYF
>NA|NA|TRBJ1-6|TRBV24-1
TGTGCCACCAGTGACCGGACAGTGAATTCACCCCTCCACTTT
CATSDRTVNSPLHF
>NA|NA|TRBJ1-2|TRBV7-2
TGTGCCAGCAGCCCCAGTGACGCTGGCTACACCTTC
CASSPSDAGYTF
>NA|once|TRBJ2-7|TRBV7-9
TGTGTCAGCAGCCAAGCTTACGAGCAGTACTTC
CVSSQAYEQYF
>NA|NA|TRBJ2-3|TRBV2
TGTGCCAGCTCAGGGGGCACAGATACGCAGTATTTT
CASSGGTDTQYF
>TRBD1|many|TRBJ2-3|TRBV7-2
TGTGCCAGCAGCTTATCCGGGACAGGGTCCCCCTCAGATACGCAGTATTTT
CASSLSGTGSPSDTQYF
>NA|few|TRBJ1-2|TRBV4-3
TGCGCCAGCAGCCAAGATGGAGAAACGGTGAAGGTGAGGGGCTACACCTTC
CASSQDGETVKVRGYTF
>TRBD1|many|TRBJ1-6|TRBV5-1
TGCGCCAGCAGCAACCGGGACAGCAATTCACCCCTCCACTTT
CASSNRDSNSPLHF
>TRBD1|NA|TRBJ1-2|TRBV2
TGTGCCAGCAGCGAGACAGGGTTTGGCTACACCTTC
CASSETGFGYTF
>NA|NA|TRBJ2-1|TRBV7-3
TGTGCCAGCAGCCGATACAACGATGAGCAGTTCTTC
CASSRYNDEQFF
>NA|NA|TRBJ1-5|TRBV15
TGTGCCACCAGCAGTGGATCGGGGCAGCCCCAGCATTTT
CATSSGSGQPQHF
>NA|many|TRBJ1-1|TRBV4-1
TGCGCCAGCAGCCAAGAGACAGTGAACACTGAAGCTTTCTTT
CASSQETVNTEAFF
>NA|few|TRBJ2-2|TRBV7-6
TGTGCCAGCAGCTCCTCGACCGGGGAGCTGTTTTTT
CASSSSTGELFF
>NA|NA|TRBJ1-5|TRBV12-3/TRBV12-4
TGTGCCAGCGGTTTAGGGGGTGGCAATCAGCCCCCGCATTTT
CASGLGGGNQPPHF
>TRBD2|few|TRBJ2-3|TRBV7-2
TGTGCCAGCAGGATAGCGGGGGACACGCAGTATTTT
CASRIAGDTQYF
>TRBD2|many|TRBJ2-7|TRBV16
TGTGCCAGCAGCCAGAATCTAGCGGGAAACGAGCAGTACTTC
CASSQNLAGNEQYF
>NA|many|TRBJ1-6|TRBV11-2
TGTGCCAGCAGCTCGCAGGGCTATAATTCACCCCTCCACTTT
CASSSQGYNSPLHF
>TRBD2|many|TRBJ2-1|TRBV12-3/TRBV12-4
TGTGCCAGCAGTTTAGCGCGAAGCGGGGGAATGAATGAGCAGTTCTTC
CASSLARSGGMNEQFF
>TRBD2|NA|TRBJ2-7|TRBV6-1
TGTGCCAGCAGTGGGACTAGCGGGGGGGCAGAGACGCAGTACTTC
CASSGTSGGAETQYF
>NA|NA|TRBJ2-7|TRBV15
TGTGCCACCAGCAGTTCCAGACAGGGCCTCGCGGGGGAGCAGTACTTC
CATSSSRQGLAGEQYF
>TRBD1|many|TRBJ1-1|TRBV7-3
TGTGCCAGCAGCCCGCGACAGGGGGCGAACACTGAAGCTTTCTTT
CASSPRQGANTEAFF
>TRBD1|many|TRBJ2-7|TRBV5-1
TGCGCCAGCAGCTTGGTAGACCGGGACAGGGAGTCCTACGAGCAGTACTTC
CASSLVDRDRESYEQYF
>TRBD2|NA|TRBJ2-1|TRBV7-2
TGTGCCAGCAGCTTAAGTCTCGGACTAGCGGGAGGAGTGACGCAGTTCTTC
CASSLSLGLAGGVTQFF
>NA|NA|TRBJ2-5|TRBV20-1
TGCAGTGCTAGTAGCCAGGGTATGGCCAATCAGCCCCAGTACTTC
CSASSQGMANQPQYF
>NA|NA|TRBJ2-7|TRBV5-1
TGCGCCAGCAGTAACAGGGTTACCTACGAGCAGTACTTC
CASSNRVTYEQYF
>NA|NA|TRBJ2-6|TRBV25-1
TGTGCCAGCTCACCAGCGGCAGGGACTGGGGCCAACGTCCTGACTTTC
CASSPAAGTGANVLTF
>NA|many|TRBJ2-7|TRBV7-2
TGTGCCAGCAGCTTAGGAGGGACTGACGCGAACGAGCAGTACTTC
CASSLGGTDANEQYF
>NA|many|TRBJ2-5|TRBV6-1
TGTGCCAGCAGTGAAGGCCTCTCGGCGGAAGAGACCCAGTACTTC
CASSEGLSAEETQYF
>NA|NA|TRBJ1-1|TRBV19
TGTGCCAGTAGCAAACAGCTGAACACTGAAGCTTTCTTT
CASSKQLNTEAFF
>TRBD2|many|TRBJ2-3|TRBV6-5
TGTGCCAGCAGTTATTCCGCTAGACTAGCGGGGGGGCCCACAGATACGCAGTATTTT
CASSYSARLAGGPTDTQYF
>NA|NA|TRBJ2-3|TRBV9
TGTGCCAGCAGCTCCGGGCCCAAGAACAATGAGCAGTATTTT
CASSSGPKNNEQYF
>NA|many|TRBJ2-5|TRBV5-1
TGCGCCAGCAGCAGGGGGGAGGGGGCGAAGTACCAAGAGACCCAGTACTTC
CASSRGEGAKYQETQYF
>NA|NA|TRBJ2-5|TRBV2
TGTGCCAGCAGTCTAGACCCTCCCATGACCCAGTACTTC
CASSLDPPMTQYF
>NA|many|TRBJ2-1|TRBV12-3/TRBV12-4
TGTGCCAGCAGTTTAGCGTTTACCTCTACCACGAATGAGCAGTTCTTC
CASSLAFTSTTNEQFF
>TRBD1|NA|TRBJ2-5|TRBV7-2
TGTGCCAGCAGCTTAGTTACAGGGGGCCAGTACTTC
CASSLVTGGQYF
>NA|NA|TRBJ2-3|TRBV10-3
TGTGCCATCAGTGAACTGGGAGATACGCAGTATTTT
CAISELGDTQYF
>NA|many|TRBJ2-5|TRBV7-3
TGTGCCAGCAGTTTCAGGGCGGGGTCGGAGACCCAGTACTTC
CASSFRAGSETQYF
>NA|NA|TRBJ2-7|TRBV6-6
TGTGCCAGCAGTCGGGACAGCGGGCCTTACGAGCAGTACTTC
CASSRDSGPYEQYF
>TRBD1|medium-sized|TRBJ2-7|TRBV7-2
TGTGCCAGCAGCGCTCGGGACAGCTACGAGCAGTACTTC
CASSARDSYEQYF